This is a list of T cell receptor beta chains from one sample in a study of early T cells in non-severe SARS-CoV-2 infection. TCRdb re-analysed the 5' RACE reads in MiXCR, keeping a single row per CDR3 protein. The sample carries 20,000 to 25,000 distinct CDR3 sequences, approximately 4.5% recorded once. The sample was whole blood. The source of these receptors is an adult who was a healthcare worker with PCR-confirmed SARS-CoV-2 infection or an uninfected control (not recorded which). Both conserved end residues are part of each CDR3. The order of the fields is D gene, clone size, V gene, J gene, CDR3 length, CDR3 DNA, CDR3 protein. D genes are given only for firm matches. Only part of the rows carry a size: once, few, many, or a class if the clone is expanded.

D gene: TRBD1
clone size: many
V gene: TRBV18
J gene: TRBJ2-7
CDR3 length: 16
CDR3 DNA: TGTGCCAGCTCACCACTTGAGCGGACAGGGTCCTACGAGCAGTACTTC
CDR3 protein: CASSPLERTGSYEQYF

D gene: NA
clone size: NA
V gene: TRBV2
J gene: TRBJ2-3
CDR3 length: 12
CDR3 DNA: TGTGCCAGCAGTGTAGTACCAGATACGCAGTATTTT
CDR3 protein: CASSVVPDTQYF

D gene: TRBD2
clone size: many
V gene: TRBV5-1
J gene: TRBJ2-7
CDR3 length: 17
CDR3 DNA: TGCGCCAGCAGCTCGGGACTAGCGGGGGACTACTCCTACGAGCAGTACTTC
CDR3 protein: CASSSGLAGDYSYEQYF

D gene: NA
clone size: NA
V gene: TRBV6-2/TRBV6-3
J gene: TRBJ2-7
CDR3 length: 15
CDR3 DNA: TGTGCCAGCACATTCTTCAGGACTCCTTTGTACGAGCAGTACTTC
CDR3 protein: CASTFFRTPLYEQYF

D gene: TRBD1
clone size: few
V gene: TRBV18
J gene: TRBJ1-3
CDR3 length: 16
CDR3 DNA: TGTGCCAGCTCACCAGCAACAGGGGACTCTGGAAACACCATATATTTT
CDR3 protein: CASSPATGDSGNTIYF

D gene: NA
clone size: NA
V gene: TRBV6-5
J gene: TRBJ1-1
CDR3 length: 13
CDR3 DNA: TGTGCCAGCAGTTCGAGAGGGTTTACTGAAGCTTTCTTT
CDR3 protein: CASSSRGFTEAFF

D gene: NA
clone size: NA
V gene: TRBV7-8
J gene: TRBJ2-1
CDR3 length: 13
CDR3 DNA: TGTGCCAGCACCCTGGCGGGTAACAATGAGCAGTTCTTC
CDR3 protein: CASTLAGNNEQFF

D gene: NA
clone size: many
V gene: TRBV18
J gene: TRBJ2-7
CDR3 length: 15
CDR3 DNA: TGTGCCAGCTCACTCACGGACAGCCTAACCTACGAGCAGTACTTC
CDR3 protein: CASSLTDSLTYEQYF

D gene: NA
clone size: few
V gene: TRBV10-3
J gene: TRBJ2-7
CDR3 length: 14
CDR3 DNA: TGTGCCATCACCGAGCGGACCGGTGGCGTTGAGCAGTACTTC
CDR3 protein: CAITERTGGVEQYF

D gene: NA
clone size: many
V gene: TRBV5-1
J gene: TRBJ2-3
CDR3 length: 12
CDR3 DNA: TGCGCCAGCAGCTTGGATCATAGTACGCAGTATTTT
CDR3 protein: CASSLDHSTQYF

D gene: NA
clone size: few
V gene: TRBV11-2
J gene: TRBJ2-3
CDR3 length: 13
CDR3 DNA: TGTGCCAGCCTCGACTGGGCCACAGATACGCAGTATTTT
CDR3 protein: CASLDWATDTQYF

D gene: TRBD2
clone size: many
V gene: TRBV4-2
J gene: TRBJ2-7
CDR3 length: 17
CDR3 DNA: TGTGCCAGCAGCCAAGTCTGGGGGCGGGGGGTGACCTACGAGCAGTACTTC
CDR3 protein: CASSQVWGRGVTYEQYF

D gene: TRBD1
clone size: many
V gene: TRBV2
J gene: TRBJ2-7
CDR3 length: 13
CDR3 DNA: TGTGCCAGCAGCGGACAGGGGGCCTACGAGCAGTACTTC
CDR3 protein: CASSGQGAYEQYF

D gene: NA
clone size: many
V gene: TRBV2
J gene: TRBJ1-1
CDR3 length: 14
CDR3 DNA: TGTGCCAGCAGTGAAGGCCTCCGGAAGGCTGAAGCTTTCTTT
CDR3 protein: CASSEGLRKAEAFF

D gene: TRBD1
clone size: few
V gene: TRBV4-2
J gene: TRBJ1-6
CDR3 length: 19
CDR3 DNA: TGTGCCAGCAGCCAAGTTACGGGACAGGGGGTAATTGTAAATTCACCCCTCCACTTT
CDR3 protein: CASSQVTGQGVIVNSPLHF

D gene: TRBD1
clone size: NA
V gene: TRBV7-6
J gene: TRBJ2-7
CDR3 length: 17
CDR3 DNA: TGTGCCAGCAGCTTAGCGGGACAGGGTTGGTTAACTCACGAGCAGTACTTC
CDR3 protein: CASSLAGQGWLTHEQYF

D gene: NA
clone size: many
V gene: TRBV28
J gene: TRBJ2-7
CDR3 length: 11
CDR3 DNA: TGTGCCAGCAGTTCTCGGGACGAGCAGTACTTC
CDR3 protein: CASSSRDEQYF

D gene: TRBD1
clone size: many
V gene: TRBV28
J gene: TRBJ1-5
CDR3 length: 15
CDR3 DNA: TGTGCCAGCACGAGGACAGGGAGGTCTCATCAGCCCCAGCATTTT
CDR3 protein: CASTRTGRSHQPQHF

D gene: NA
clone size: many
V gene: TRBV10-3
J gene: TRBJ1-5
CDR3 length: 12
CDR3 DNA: TGTGCCACCCGGGACATAGGACAGCCCCAGCATTTT
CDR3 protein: CATRDIGQPQHF

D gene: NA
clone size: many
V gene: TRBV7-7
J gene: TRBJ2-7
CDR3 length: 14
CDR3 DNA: TGTGCCAGCACGCGATCCTGTCATAATGGCGAGCAGTACTTC
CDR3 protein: CASTRSCHNGEQYF

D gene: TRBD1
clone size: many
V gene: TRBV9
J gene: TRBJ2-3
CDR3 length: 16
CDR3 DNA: TGTGCCAGCAGCGCCGGACAGGGCGGTCCCACAGATACGCAGTATTTT
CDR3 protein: CASSAGQGGPTDTQYF

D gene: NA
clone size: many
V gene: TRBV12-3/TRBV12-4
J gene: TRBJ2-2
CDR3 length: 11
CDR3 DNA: TGTGCCAGCAGTCGAGGGGGGGAGCTGTTTTTT
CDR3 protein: CASSRGGELFF

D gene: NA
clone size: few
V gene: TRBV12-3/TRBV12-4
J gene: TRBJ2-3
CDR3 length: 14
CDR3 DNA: TGTGCCAGCAGTTTGTGGGGAGCAGCAGATACGCAGTATTTT
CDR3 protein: CASSLWGAADTQYF

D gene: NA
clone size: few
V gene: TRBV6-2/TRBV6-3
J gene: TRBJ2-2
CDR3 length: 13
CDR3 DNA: TGTGCCAGCAGTTACTCTTCCACCGGGGAGCTGTTTTTT
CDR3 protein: CASSYSSTGELFF

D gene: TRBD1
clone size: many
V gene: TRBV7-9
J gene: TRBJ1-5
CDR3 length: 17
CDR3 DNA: TGTGCCGTGATTAGTAAGGGGGCGCTTATTGGCAATCAGCCCCAGCATTTT
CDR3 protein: CAVISKGALIGNQPQHF

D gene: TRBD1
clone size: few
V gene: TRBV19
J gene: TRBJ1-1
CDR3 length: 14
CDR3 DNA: TGTGCCAGTAGCCCGACAGGGGAAAACACTGAAGCTTTCTTT
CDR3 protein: CASSPTGENTEAFF

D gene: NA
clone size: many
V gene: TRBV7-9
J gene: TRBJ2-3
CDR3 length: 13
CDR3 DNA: TGTGCCAGCAGCTCCGGGAGCTTTTCTGTTGAGTATTTT
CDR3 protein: CASSSGSFSVEYF

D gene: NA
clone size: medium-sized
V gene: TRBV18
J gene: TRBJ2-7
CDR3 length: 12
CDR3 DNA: TGTGCCAGCTCACTTACCTCCTACGAGCAGTACTTC
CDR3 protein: CASSLTSYEQYF

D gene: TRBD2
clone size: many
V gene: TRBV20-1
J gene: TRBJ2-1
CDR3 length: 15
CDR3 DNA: TGCAGTGCCCAGACTAGAGGACTAGCGGGGGGTAAGCAGTTCTTC
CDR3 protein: CSAQTRGLAGGKQFF

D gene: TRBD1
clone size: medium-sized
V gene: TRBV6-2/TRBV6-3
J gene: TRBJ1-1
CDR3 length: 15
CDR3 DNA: TGTGCCAGCAGTTACTCGGGACAGGGCTGGACTGAAGCTTTCTTT
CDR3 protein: CASSYSGQGWTEAFF

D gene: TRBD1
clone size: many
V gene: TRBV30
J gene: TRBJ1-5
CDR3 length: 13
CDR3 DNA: TGTGCCTGGGAAGGAGGGGGCACTCAGCCCCAGCATTTT
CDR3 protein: CAWEGGGTQPQHF

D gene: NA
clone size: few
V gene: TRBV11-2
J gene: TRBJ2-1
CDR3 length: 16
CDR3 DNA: TGTGCCAGCAGCTTAGGTCCAGCCCTCTCCTACAATGAGCAGTTCTTC
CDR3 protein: CASSLGPALSYNEQFF

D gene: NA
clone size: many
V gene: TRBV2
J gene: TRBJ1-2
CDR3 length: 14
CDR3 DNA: TGTGCCAGCAGACCAGGCCAATCTAACTATGGCTACACCTTC
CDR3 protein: CASRPGQSNYGYTF

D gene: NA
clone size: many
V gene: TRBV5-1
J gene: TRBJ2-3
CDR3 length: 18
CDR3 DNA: TGCGCCAGCAGACACTCACAATTAGGGTTTACTAGCACAGATACGCAGTATTTT
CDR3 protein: CASRHSQLGFTSTDTQYF

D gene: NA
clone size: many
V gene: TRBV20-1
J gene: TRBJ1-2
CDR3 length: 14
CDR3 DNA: TGCAGTGCTAGGGACCCCCGGGACCACTATGGCTACACCTTC
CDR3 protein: CSARDPRDHYGYTF

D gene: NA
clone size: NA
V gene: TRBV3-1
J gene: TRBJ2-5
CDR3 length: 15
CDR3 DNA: TGTGCCAGCAGCCATACAGGGACGGCACAAGAGACCCAGTACTTC
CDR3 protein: CASSHTGTAQETQYF

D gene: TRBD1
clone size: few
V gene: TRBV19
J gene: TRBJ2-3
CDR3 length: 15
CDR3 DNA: TGTGCCAGTACCCCGGGACAGGGGGTCACAGATACGCAGTATTTT
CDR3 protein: CASTPGQGVTDTQYF

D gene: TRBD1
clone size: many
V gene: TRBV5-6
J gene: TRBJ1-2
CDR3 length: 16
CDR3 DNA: TGTGCCAGCAGCTCCTTAGGACAGGGGGCCGGCTATGGCTACACCTTC
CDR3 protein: CASSSLGQGAGYGYTF

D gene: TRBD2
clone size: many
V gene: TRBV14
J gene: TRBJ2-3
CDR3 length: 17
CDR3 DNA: TGTGCCAGCAGCCAAGATTTACGGCTAGCGGGGGAAGATACGCAGTATTTT
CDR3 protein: CASSQDLRLAGEDTQYF

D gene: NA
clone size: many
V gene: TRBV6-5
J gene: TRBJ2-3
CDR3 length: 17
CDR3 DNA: TGTGCCAGCAGACACAGAAACAAGAAGACTAGCACAGATACGCAGTATTTT
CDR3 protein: CASRHRNKKTSTDTQYF

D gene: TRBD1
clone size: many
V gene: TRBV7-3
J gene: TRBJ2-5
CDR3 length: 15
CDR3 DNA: TGTGCCAGCAGCTCAACTGGACAGGGAGGAGAGACCCAGTACTTC
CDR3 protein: CASSSTGQGGETQYF

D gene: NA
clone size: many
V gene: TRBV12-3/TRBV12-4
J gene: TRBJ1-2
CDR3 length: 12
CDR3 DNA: TGTGCCAGCAGTTTGGACAGATATGGCTACACCTTC
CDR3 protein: CASSLDRYGYTF

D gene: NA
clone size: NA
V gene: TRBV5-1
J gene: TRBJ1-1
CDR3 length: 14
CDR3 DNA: TGCGCCAGCAGCTCCGACCCCCAGGAGACTGAAGCTTTCTTT
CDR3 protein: CASSSDPQETEAFF

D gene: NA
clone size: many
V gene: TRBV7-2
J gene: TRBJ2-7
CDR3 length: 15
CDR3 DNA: TGTGCCAGCAGCGTAAGGGCAGGGGAGACCTACGAGCAGTACTTC
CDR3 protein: CASSVRAGETYEQYF

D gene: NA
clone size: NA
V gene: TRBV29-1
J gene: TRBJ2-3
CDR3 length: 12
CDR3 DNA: TGCAGCGTTGAAGTGGGTACAGATACGCAGTATTTT
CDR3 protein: CSVEVGTDTQYF

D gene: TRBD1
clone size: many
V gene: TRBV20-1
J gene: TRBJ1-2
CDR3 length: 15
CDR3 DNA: TGCAGTGGTCGGATCCGACAGGGAACAACTATGGGCTACACCTTC
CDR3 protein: CSGRIRQGTTMGYTF